The sequence of this T cell receptor beta chain was determined in a study of T cell changes during pregnancy in multiple sclerosis. The CDR3 covers 15 residues. CDR1 and CDR2 (germline): LNHDA, SQIVND (reference sequence). V gave up 10 bases and J gave up 1 base; unmatched junction bases: 9. Generated by immunoSEQ multiplex PCR, the TCRdb table keeps only in-frame clones and is missing some. Seen here are roughly 120,000 clones, 92% observed once, and the top ten hold about 1.5%. The chain links TRBV19 to TRBJ2-2; 7 positions agree with TRBD1. The source was peripheral blood, collected in the third trimester of pregnancy. This receptor was taken from a female donor with multiple sclerosis, enrolled in a pregnancy study. The chain's CDR3 is CATAGGFRNTGELFF. CDR3 nucleotides: TGTGCCACTGCAGGGGGTTTTAGGAACACCGGGGAGCTGTTTTTT.